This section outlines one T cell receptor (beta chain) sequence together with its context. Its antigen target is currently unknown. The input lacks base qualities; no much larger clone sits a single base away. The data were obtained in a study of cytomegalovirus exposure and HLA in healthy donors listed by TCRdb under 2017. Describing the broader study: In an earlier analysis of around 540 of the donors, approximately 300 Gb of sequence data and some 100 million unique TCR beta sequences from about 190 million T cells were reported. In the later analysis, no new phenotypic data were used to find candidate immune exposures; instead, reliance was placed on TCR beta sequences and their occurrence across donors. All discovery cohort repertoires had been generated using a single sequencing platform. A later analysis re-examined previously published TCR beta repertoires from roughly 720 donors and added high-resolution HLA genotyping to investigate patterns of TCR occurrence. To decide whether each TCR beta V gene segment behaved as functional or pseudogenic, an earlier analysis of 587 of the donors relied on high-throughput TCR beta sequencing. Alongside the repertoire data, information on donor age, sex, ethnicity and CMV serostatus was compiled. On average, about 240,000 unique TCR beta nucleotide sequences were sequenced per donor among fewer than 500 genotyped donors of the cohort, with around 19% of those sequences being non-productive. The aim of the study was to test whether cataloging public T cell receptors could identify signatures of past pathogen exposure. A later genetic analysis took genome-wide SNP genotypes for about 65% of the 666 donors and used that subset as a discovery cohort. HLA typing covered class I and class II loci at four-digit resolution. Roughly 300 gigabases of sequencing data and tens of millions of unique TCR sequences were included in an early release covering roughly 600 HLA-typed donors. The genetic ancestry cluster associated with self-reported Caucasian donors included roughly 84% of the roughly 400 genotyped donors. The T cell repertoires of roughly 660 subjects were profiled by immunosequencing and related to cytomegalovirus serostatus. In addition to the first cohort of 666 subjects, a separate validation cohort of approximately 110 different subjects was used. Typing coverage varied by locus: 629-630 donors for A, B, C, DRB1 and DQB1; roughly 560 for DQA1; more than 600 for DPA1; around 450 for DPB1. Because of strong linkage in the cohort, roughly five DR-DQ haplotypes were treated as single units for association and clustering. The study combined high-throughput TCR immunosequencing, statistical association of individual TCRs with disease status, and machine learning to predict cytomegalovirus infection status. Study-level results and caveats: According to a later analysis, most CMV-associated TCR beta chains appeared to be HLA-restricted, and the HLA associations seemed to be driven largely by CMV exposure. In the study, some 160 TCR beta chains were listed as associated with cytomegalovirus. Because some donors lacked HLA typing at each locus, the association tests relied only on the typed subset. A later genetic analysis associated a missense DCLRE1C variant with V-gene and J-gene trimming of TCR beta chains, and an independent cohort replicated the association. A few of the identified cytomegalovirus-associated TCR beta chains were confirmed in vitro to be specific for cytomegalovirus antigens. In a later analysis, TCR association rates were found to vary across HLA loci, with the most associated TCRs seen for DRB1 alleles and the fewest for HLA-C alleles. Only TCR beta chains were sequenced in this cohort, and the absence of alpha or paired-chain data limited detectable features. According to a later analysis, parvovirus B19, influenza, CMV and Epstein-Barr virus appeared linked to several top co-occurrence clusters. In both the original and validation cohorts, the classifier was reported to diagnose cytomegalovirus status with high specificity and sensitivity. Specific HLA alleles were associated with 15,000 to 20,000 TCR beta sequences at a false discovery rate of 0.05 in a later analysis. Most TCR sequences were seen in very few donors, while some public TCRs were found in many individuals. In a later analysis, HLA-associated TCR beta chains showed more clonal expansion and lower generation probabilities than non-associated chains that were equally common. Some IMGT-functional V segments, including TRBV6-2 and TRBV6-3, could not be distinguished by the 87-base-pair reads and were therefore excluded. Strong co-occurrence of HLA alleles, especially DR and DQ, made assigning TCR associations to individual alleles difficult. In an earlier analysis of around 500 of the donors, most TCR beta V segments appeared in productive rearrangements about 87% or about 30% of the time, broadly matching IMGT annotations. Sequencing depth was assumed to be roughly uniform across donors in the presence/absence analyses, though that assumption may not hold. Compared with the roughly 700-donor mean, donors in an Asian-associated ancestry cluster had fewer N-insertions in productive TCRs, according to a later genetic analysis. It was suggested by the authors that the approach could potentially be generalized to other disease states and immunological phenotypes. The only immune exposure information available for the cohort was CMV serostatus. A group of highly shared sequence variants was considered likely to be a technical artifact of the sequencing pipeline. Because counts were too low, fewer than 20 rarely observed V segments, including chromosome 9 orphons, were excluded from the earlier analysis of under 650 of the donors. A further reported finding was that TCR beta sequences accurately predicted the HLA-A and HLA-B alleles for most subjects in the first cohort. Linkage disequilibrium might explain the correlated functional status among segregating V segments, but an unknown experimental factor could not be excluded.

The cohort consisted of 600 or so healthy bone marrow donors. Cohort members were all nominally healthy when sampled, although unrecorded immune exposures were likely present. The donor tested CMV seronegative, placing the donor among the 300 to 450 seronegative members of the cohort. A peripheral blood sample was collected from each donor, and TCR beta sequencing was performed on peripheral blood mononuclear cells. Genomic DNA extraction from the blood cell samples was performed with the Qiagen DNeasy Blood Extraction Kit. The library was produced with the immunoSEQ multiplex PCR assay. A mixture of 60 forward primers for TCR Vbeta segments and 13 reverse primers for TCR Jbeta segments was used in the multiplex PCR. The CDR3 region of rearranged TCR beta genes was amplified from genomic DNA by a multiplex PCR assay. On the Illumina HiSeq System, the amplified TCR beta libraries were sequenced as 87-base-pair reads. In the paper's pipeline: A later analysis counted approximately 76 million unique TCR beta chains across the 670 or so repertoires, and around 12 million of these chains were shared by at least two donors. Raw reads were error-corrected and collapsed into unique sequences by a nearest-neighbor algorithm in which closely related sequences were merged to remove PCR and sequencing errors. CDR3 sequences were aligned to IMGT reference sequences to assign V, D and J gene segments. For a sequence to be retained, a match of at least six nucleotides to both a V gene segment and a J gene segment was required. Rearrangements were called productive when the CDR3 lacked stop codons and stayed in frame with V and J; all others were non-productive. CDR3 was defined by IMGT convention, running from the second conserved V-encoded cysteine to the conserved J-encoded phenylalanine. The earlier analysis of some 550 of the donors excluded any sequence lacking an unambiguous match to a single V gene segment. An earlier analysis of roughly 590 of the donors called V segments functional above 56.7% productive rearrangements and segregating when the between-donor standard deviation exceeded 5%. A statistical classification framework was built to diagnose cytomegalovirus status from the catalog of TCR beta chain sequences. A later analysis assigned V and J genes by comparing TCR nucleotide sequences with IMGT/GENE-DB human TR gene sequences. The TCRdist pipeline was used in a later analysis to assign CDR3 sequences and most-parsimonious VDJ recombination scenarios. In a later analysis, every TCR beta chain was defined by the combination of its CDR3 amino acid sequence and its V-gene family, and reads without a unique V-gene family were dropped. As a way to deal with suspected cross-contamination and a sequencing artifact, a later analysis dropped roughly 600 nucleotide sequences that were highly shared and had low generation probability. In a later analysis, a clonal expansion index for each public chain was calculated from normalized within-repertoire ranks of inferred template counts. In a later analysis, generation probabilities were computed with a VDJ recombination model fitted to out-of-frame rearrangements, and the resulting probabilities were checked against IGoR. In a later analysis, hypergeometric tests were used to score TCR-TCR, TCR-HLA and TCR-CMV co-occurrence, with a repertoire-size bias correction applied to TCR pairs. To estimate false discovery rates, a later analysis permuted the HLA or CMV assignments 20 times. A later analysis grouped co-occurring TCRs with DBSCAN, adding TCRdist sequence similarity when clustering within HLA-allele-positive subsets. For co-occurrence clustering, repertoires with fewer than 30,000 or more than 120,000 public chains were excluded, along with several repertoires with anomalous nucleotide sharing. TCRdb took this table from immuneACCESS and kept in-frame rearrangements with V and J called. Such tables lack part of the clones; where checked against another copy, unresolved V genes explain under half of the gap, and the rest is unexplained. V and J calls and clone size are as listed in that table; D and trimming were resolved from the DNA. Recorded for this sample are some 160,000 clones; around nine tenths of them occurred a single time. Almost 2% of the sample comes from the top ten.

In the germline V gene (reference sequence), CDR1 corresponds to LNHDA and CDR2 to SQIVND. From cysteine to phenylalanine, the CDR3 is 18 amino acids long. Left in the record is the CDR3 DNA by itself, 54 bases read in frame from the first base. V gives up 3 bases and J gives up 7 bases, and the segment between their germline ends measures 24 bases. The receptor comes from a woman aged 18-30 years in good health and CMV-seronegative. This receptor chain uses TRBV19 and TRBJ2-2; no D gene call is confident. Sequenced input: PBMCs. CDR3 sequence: CASSMNPRAYGGGGELFF. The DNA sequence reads TGTGCCAGTAGTATGAACCCGCGTGCATACGGCGGCGGCGGGGAGCTGTTTTTT.